A single sample is the source of the 14 T cell receptor beta chains below, sequenced in a study of blood T cell repertoires in COVID-19. Generated by immunoSEQ multiplex PCR, the TCRdb table keeps only in-frame clones and is missing some. The sample includes about 150,000 clones, about 88% of them seen just once. What was sequenced was peripheral blood. Receptors were obtained from a woman older than 75 with COVID-19, enrolled during active disease.

This clone came up a few times. The rearrangement links TRBV18 to TRBJ2-1; 11 bases are shared with TRBD1. CDR1 and CDR2 from the germline V gene are KGHSH and LQKENI. The V segment lost 3 bases and the J segment 9 bases; nucleotides outside the gene matches: 4. The CDR3 totals 14 residues. For the CDR3, the DNA is TGTGCCAGCTCACCCGGACAGGGGGCAATTGAGCAGTTCTTC. Translated, it gives CASSPGQGAIEQFF.

In its sample, this clone was seen a few times. V is TRBV19 and J is TRBJ1-1, with 9 bases matching TRBD1. J gave up 4 bases and V 7 bases, and 4 bases lay outside the gene matches. In germline, CDR1 is LNHDA, CDR2 SQIVND (reference sequence). The CDR3 is 13 residues long. DNA of the CDR3: TGTGCCAGTAAAACAGGGGGCGGCACTGAAGCTTTCTTT. Translated, it gives CASKTGGGTEAFF.

V is TRBV4-1 and J is TRBJ2-7; 10 bases match TRBD2. In germline, CDR1 is MGHRA, CDR2 YSYEKL. The V segment lost 1 base and the J segment 2 bases; nucleotides outside the gene matches: 11. This CDR3 is 18 amino acids long. The CDR3 sequence: CASSQGGLSGRAAYEQYF. The CDR3 DNA is TGCGCCAGCAGCCAAGGAGGCCTCAGCGGGAGGGCGGCCTACGAGCAGTACTTC.

This clone was observed a few times. The V and J genes are TRBV6-2 or TRBV6-3 and TRBJ1-2; D gene ambiguous. The CDR3 consists of 11 residues. Germline CDR1 reads MNHEY; CDR2 reads SVGEGT. The V gene lost 4 bases and the J gene lost 5 bases, with 5 bases spanning the gap. For the CDR3, the DNA is TGTGCCAGCAGTTTCGGGTATGGCTACACCTTC. Protein product: CASSFGYGYTF.

The chain carries TRBV5-1 and TRBJ2-1; 8 bases line up with TRBD2. Per germline, CDR1 SGHRS and CDR2 YFSETQ. There are 15 residues in the CDR3. V dropped 4 bases and J dropped 7; count of bases not matched to a gene: 10. DNA for the CDR3: TGCGCCAGCAGCCTTGAAACTAGCGGAATTAATGAGCAGTTCTTC. Translation gives CASSLETSGINEQFF.

This rearrangement joins TRBV5-4 to TRBJ1-1; 7 bases map to TRBD1. The length of the CDR3 is 15 residues. Germline CDR1 SGHNT, CDR2 YYREEE (reference sequence). The V gene end was trimmed by 3 bases and the J gene end by 3 bases; junction bases not matched to a gene: 8. CDR3 protein: CASSSRGRGDTEAFF. In DNA form, the CDR3 reads TGTGCCAGCAGCTCGAGGGGCAGGGGGGACACTGAAGCTTTCTTT.

The chain has TRBV7-2 and TRBJ2-1; no reliable D call. V gave up 5 bases and J gave up 9 bases, with 8 bases separating them. Germline V gives CDR1 SGHTA, CDR2 FQGNSA. CDR3 length equals 11 residues. The CDR3 DNA follows: TGTGCCAGCAGCATTAGCACTGAGCAGTTCTTC. Translated: CASSISTEQFF.

This chain links TRBV5-6 with TRBJ1-6, with unresolved D. The V end was cut by 3 bases, the J end by 5 bases, with 15 bases between. The CDR3 contains 16 residues. Germline lookup yields CDR1 SGHDT and CDR2 YYEEEE. The CDR3 is CASSWRTPLNNSPLHF. The CDR3 DNA reads as TGTGCCAGCAGCTGGAGGACCCCGCTTAATAATTCACCCCTCCACTTT.

The chain recombines TRBV7-2 with TRBJ1-5; D is perhaps TRBD1 (6 bases). CDR1 is SGHTA, CDR2 FQGNSA, per germline. The ends were cut back, 4 bases at V and 11 bases at J, with 9 bases in the middle. This CDR3 is 11 amino acids long. CDR3 coding DNA: TGTGCCAGCAGCTCACAGGGAACCCAGCATTTT. Its translation is CASSSQGTQHF.

The chain carries TRBV7-9 and TRBJ1-1; D is undetermined. The germline gives CDR1 SEHNR, CDR2 FQNEAQ (reference sequence). V lost 1 base and J 1 base, leaving 7 bases between the germline ends. The CDR3 runs 14 residues. CDR3 loop: CASSLGHQNTEAFF. CDR3 coding DNA: TGTGCCAGCAGCTTAGGACACCAGAACACTGAAGCTTTCTTT.

This chain connects TRBV19 to TRBJ2-7, with 9 bases fitting TRBD1. Unmatched junction bases numbered 7, after V lost 4 bases and J lost 3 bases. Germline V gene data show CDR1 as LNHDA and CDR2 as SQIVND (reference sequence). There are 15 residues in the CDR3. The CDR3 reads CASSKDRGTIYEQYF. In nucleotides, the CDR3 is TGTGCCAGTAGTAAAGACAGGGGGACAATCTACGAGCAGTACTTC.

The chain links TRBV11-2 to TRBJ2-7, with 7 bases lining up with TRBD2. The CDR3 length is 15 residues. V lost 2 bases, J lost 4 bases, and 8 bases stayed unmatched. Per germline, CDR1 SGHAT and CDR2 FQNNGV. The CDR3 sequence: CASSLNRAGEYEQYF. CDR3 nucleotides: TGTGCCAGCAGCTTAAATCGGGCGGGGGAGTACGAGCAGTACTTC. The full variable domain, its missing parts supplied by reference TRBV11-2 and TRBJ2-7, is EAGVAQSPRYKIIEKRQSVAFWCNPISGHATLYWYQQILGQGPKLLIQFQNNGVVDDSQLPKDRFSAERLKGVDSTLKIQPAKLEDSAVYLCASSLNRAGEYEQYFGPGTRLTVT.

The V and J genes are TRBV5-1 and TRBJ2-7, with D possibly matching TRBD1 (6 bases). The V gene's germline CDR1 is SGHRS and CDR2 YFSETQ. CDR3 length: 14 residues. V was trimmed by 5 bases and J by 0 bases, leaving 12 bases between them. The CDR3 reads CASRSRDNSYEQYF. CDR3 bases: TGCGCCAGCAGATCCAGGGACAACTCCTACGAGCAGTACTTC.

The J gene is TRBJ1-3, the V gene TRBV18; D uncertain. In germline, CDR1 is KGHSH, CDR2 LQKENI. The CDR3 consists of 15 residues. The V and J ends lost 3 bases and 2 bases respectively, with 11 bases between them. The CDR3 DNA sequence: TGTGCCAGCTCACCGAACCGAGGTCCTGGAAACACCATATATTTT. Its translation is CASSPNRGPGNTIYF.